The clone carrying this T cell receptor beta chain has a single count. Documented treatment: preoperative locoregional IRX-2 cytokine immunotherapy. Preoperative locoregional IRX-2 cytokine immunotherapy was tested in the phase Ib source study. The data derive from a study of preoperative IRX-2 immunotherapy in early breast cancer. Per the germline V gene, CDR1 is SGHRS and CDR2 is YFSETQ. Trimming stripped 0 bases from V and 6 bases from J, with 18 bases between. The CDR3 is 17 residues long. Sequenced by immunoSEQ multiplex PCR; TCRdb stores in-frame clones only, minus some. The sample yields some 920 clones, about 80% seen once.

The TCR originated in a human donor with breast cancer. The source material was tumor tissue, sampled before IRX-2 immunotherapy. This chain links TRBV5-1 with TRBJ2-2; D possibly corresponds to TRBD2 (5 bases). CDR3 loop: CASSLVEDARLAGELFF. In DNA, the CDR3 is TGCGCCAGCAGCTTGGTGGAGGACGCGAGGCTCGCCGGGGAGCTGTTTTTT.